This is a list of T cell receptor beta chains from one sample in a study of T-cell memory formation after mild COVID-19. TCRdb reprocessed the 5' RACE reads with MiXCR, giving one entry per CDR3 protein. The table has approximately 110,000 distinct CDR3 sequences, 22% seen once. Sequenced material: PBMCs or a T cell subset sorted from them (not recorded which). These receptors all stem from a man younger than 30 who had mild COVID-19 (a few samples of this study predate the infection). Cell type and time point are not known. CDR3s include the opening cysteine and the closing phenylalanine or tryptophan. The order of the fields is D gene, V gene, CDR3 length, J gene, clone size, CDR3 protein, CDR3 DNA. D genes are given only for firm matches. Expanded clones are given a class, and other clones once, few, many or no size at all.

NA,TRBV5-5,15,TRBJ1-5,few,CASRRSGGSNQPQHF,TGTGCCAGCAGAAGGTCTGGGGGCAGCAATCAGCCCCAGCATTTT
NA,TRBV12-3/TRBV12-4,15,TRBJ1-1,NA,CASSDLGWGNTEAFF,TGTGCCAGCAGCGATCTAGGGTGGGGGAACACTGAAGCTTTCTTT
NA,TRBV4-2,13,TRBJ2-1,NA,CASSQDIYNEQFF,TGTGCCAGCAGCCAAGATATATACAATGAGCAGTTCTTC
NA,TRBV27,15,TRBJ1-1,once,CASTSGRRGDTEAFF,TGTGCCAGCACCTCAGGCCGAAGGGGGGACACTGAAGCTTTCTTT
NA,TRBV7-2,12,TRBJ2-2,few,CASPLLTGELFF,TGTGCCAGCCCTCTATTAACCGGGGAGCTGTTTTTT
TRBD2,TRBV9,14,TRBJ2-3,NA,CASSHSGGTDTQYF,TGTGCCAGCAGCCACAGCGGGGGCACAGATACGCAGTATTTT
NA,TRBV19,13,TRBJ1-1,few,CASSPAAGSRAFF,TGTGCCAGTAGCCCCGCGGCAGGTAGCCGAGCTTTCTTT
TRBD2,TRBV4-2,15,TRBJ2-1,few,CASTYSGGTYNEQFF,TGTGCCAGCACTTACAGCGGGGGAACCTACAATGAGCAGTTCTTC
NA,TRBV7-2,16,TRBJ2-2,few,CASSFSAGGYTGELFF,TGTGCCAGCAGCTTTTCCGCAGGGGGGTACACCGGGGAGCTGTTTTTT
NA,TRBV12-3/TRBV12-4,16,TRBJ1-1,NA,CASTPVGEVADTEAFF,TGTGCCAGCACCCCGGTCGGGGAAGTGGCGGACACTGAAGCTTTCTTT
NA,TRBV27,14,TRBJ1-1,NA,CASSLSYRWTEAFF,TGTGCCAGCAGTTTATCGTACAGATGGACTGAAGCTTTCTTT
TRBD2,TRBV15,17,TRBJ2-5,NA,CATSRDETSGGAETQYF,TGTGCCACCAGCAGAGATGAGACTAGCGGGGGCGCAGAGACCCAGTACTTC
NA,TRBV9,14,TRBJ2-1,NA,CASSVSLGDNEQFF,TGTGCCAGCAGCGTATCCCTCGGCGACAATGAGCAGTTCTTC
TRBD1,TRBV11-1,17,TRBJ1-1,few,CASSSSGQGALDTEAFF,TGTGCCAGCAGCTCGTCGGGACAGGGGGCATTAGACACTGAAGCTTTCTTT
TRBD1,TRBV29-1,18,TRBJ2-1,few,CSALGWDRSFRAYNEQFF,TGCAGCGCACTGGGATGGGACAGGTCTTTTCGAGCCTACAATGAGCAGTTCTTC
NA,TRBV4-1,14,TRBJ1-1,NA,CASSQEEWGTEAFF,TGCGCCAGCAGCCAAGAGGAATGGGGGACTGAAGCTTTCTTT
TRBD2,TRBV12-3/TRBV12-4,15,TRBJ2-3,few,CASSSWDYSTDTQYF,TGTGCCAGCAGTTCCTGGGACTACTCCACAGATACGCAGTATTTT
NA,TRBV6-5,14,TRBJ2-5,NA,CASSRRTSQETQYF,TGTGCCAGCAGTCGACGGACATCTCAAGAGACCCAGTACTTC
TRBD2,TRBV18,16,TRBJ2-3,NA,CASSPLAGGRGDTQYF,TGTGCCAGCTCACCACTAGCGGGGGGCCGTGGAGATACGCAGTATTTT
NA,TRBV20-1,15,TRBJ2-7,few,CSASLPRDGPYEQYF,TGCAGTGCTAGCCTCCCCCGGGACGGACCCTACGAGCAGTACTTC
TRBD1,TRBV29-1,13,TRBJ2-1,NA,CSVDDRGGNEQFF,TGCAGCGTTGACGACAGGGGAGGCAATGAGCAGTTCTTC
NA,TRBV27,14,TRBJ1-2,few,CASSFRGGALGYTF,TGTGCCAGCAGTTTTAGGGGGGGCGCCCTAGGCTACACCTTC
NA,TRBV4-3,16,TRBJ1-5,NA,CASSQSWGQVNQPQHF,TGCGCCAGCAGCCAATCGTGGGGGCAGGTCAATCAGCCCCAGCATTTT
NA,TRBV7-7,15,TRBJ2-5,few,CASSLGQAYQETQYF,TGTGCCAGCAGCTTAGGGCAGGCGTACCAAGAGACCCAGTACTTC
NA,TRBV7-9,10,TRBJ1-6,few,CASSRRPLHF,TGTGCCAGCAGCCGCAGACCCCTCCACTTT
NA,TRBV12-3/TRBV12-4,13,TRBJ1-1,NA,CASATREGTEAFF,TGTGCCAGCGCGACCCGAGAGGGGACTGAAGCTTTCTTT
NA,TRBV29-1,18,TRBJ1-1,few,CSVDTRSQGMVMNTEAFF,TGCAGCGTTGATACTCGTTCACAGGGTATGGTCATGAACACTGAAGCTTTCTTT
NA,TRBV13,13,TRBJ2-2,NA,CASSLQTTGELFF,TGTGCCAGCAGCTTACAGACTACCGGGGAGCTGTTTTTT
NA,TRBV4-2,14,TRBJ2-4,once,CASSQDVEVGIRYF,TGTGCCAGCAGCCAAGACGTGGAGGTGGGCATTCGGTACTTC
TRBD2,TRBV18,16,TRBJ2-7,few,CASSEGLAGGSYEQYF,TGTGCCAGCTCGGAAGGACTAGCGGGGGGCTCCTACGAGCAGTACTTC
NA,TRBV5-1,14,TRBJ2-2,NA,CASSLADWGGELFF,TGCGCCAGCAGCTTGGCCGACTGGGGCGGGGAGCTGTTTTTT
NA,TRBV6-2/TRBV6-3,12,TRBJ2-3,NA,CASTFKADTQYF,TGTGCCAGCACTTTCAAGGCAGATACGCAGTATTTT
TRBD1,TRBV14,16,TRBJ2-2,few,CASSRPTGIVAGELFF,TGTGCCAGCAGCCGACCGACAGGGATAGTGGCCGGGGAGCTGTTTTTT
NA,TRBV7-9,17,TRBJ2-5,NA,CASSPEGKGSAQETQYF,TGTGCCAGCAGCCCCGAGGGAAAGGGGAGCGCCCAAGAGACCCAGTACTTC
NA,TRBV4-3,14,TRBJ2-4,NA,CASSQDSRGSIQYF,TGCGCCAGCAGCCAAGACTCCCGAGGGAGCATTCAGTACTTC